Listed below are T cell receptor beta chains from one sample, sequenced in a study of cytomegalovirus exposure and HLA in healthy donors. Only in-frame clones appear in the TCRdb table, and some are missing; sequencing was by immunoSEQ multiplex PCR. There are about 110,000 clones in the sample; around 85% occur only once, and around 1.9% lies in the top ten. Sequenced material: PBMCs. The origin of the receptors is a man aged 35 to 55 in good health and CMV-seronegative. Each CDR3 is given with its conserved first and last residue. Fields, in order: D gene, V gene, clone size, CDR3 length, J gene, CDR3 protein, CDR3 DNA. D genes are given only for firm matches. Clone size is stated in some rows and not others, as once, few, many or a class when expanded.

NA	TRBV15	NA	15	TRBJ2-6	CATSTRTPGANVLTF	TGTGCCACCAGCACCCGTACTCCGGGGGCCAACGTCCTGACTTTC
NA	TRBV2	NA	15	TRBJ2-2	CASSGLTGSTGELFF	TGTGCCAGCAGTGGGTTAACGGGAAGCACCGGGGAGCTGTTTTTT
NA	TRBV19	NA	17	TRBJ1-5	CASSTPQGMGLSQPQHF	TGTGCCAGTAGTACCCCCCAGGGGATGGGCCTGAGCCAGCCCCAGCATTTT
TRBD2	TRBV2	NA	14	TRBJ2-1	CASPLAGDYNEQFF	TGTGCCAGTCCCCTAGCGGGGGACTACAATGAGCAGTTCTTC
TRBD1	TRBV5-1	NA	15	TRBJ2-1	CASITGTENYNEQFF	TGCGCCAGCATAACCGGGACAGAGAACTACAATGAGCAGTTCTTC
NA	TRBV5-5	NA	14	TRBJ2-7	CASSLAPDSLEQYF	TGTGCCAGCAGCTTGGCTCCGGACAGCTTAGAGCAGTACTTC
TRBD2	TRBV6-4	NA	15	TRBJ2-3	CASSAQRGATDTQYF	TGTGCCAGCAGTGCCCAGCGGGGGGCCACAGATACGCAGTATTTT
TRBD2	TRBV15	NA	15	TRBJ2-5	CATSREVAGEETQYF	TGTGCCACCAGCAGAGAAGTAGCGGGGGAAGAGACCCAGTACTTC
NA	TRBV25-1	NA	13	TRBJ1-1	CASSDRLNTEAFF	TGTGCCAGCAGTGATCGGTTGAACACTGAAGCTTTCTTT
NA	TRBV5-1	once	13	TRBJ2-2	CASSVTSTGELFF	TGCGCCAGCAGCGTGACATCCACCGGGGAGCTGTTTTTT
NA	TRBV29-1	NA	13	TRBJ2-3	CSVPPAAPDTQYF	TGCAGCGTACCCCCAGCGGCCCCAGATACGCAGTATTTT
TRBD1	TRBV5-1	NA	15	TRBJ1-1	CASSPEGQMNTEAFF	TGCGCCAGCAGCCCTGAGGGACAGATGAACACTGAAGCTTTCTTT
TRBD2	TRBV7-2	NA	16	TRBJ2-7	CASSLAGEGNSYEQYF	TGTGCCAGCAGCTTAGCTGGGGAGGGGAACTCCTACGAGCAGTACTTC
TRBD1	TRBV5-1	NA	15	TRBJ1-2	CASSLGGQGASGYTF	TGCGCCAGCAGCTTGGGGGGACAGGGGGCGAGTGGCTACACCTTC
TRBD1	TRBV6-5	NA	15	TRBJ2-7	CASSYLRQGPYEQYF	TGTGCCAGCAGTTACCTCCGACAGGGCCCCTACGAGCAGTACTTC
TRBD2	TRBV9	once	14	TRBJ2-3	CASSVVGGTDTQYF	TGTGCCAGCAGCGTCGTGGGGGGGACAGATACGCAGTATTTT
NA	TRBV5-1	NA	16	TRBJ2-5	CASSLGQASIQETQYF	TGCGCCAGCAGCTTGGGGCAGGCGTCGATTCAAGAGACCCAGTACTTC
NA	TRBV27	NA	16	TRBJ1-2	CASSELSGRGPYGYTF	TGTGCCAGCAGTGAACTTTCGGGGAGGGGACCCTATGGCTACACCTTC
NA	TRBV14	NA	14	TRBJ1-6	CASSQTPGNSPLHF	TGTGCCAGCAGCCAAACCCCGGGGAATTCACCCCTCCACTTT
NA	TRBV5-1	NA	14	TRBJ2-1	CASGVQSSYNEQFF	TGCGCCAGCGGAGTTCAAAGCTCCTACAATGAGCAGTTCTTC
NA	TRBV6-5	NA	15	TRBJ1-3	CASSPTAFSGNTIYF	TGTGCCAGCAGCCCGACAGCCTTCTCTGGAAACACCATATATTTT
NA	TRBV5-6	NA	13	TRBJ1-1	CASSLLMSTEAFF	TGTGCCAGCAGCTTGCTGATGAGCACTGAAGCTTTCTTT
TRBD2	TRBV29-1	NA	12	TRBJ2-1	CSVTPGGAEQFF	TGCAGCGTCACTCCGGGGGGAGCTGAGCAGTTCTTC
NA	TRBV20-1	NA	11	TRBJ2-2	CSASLGGELFF	TGCAGTGCTAGTCTCGGCGGGGAGCTGTTTTTT
NA	TRBV7-3	few	13	TRBJ1-4	CASSLDRGEKLFF	TGTGCCAGCAGTTTGGACAGAGGGGAAAAACTGTTTTTT
NA	TRBV7-7	NA	14	TRBJ2-3	CASSLRGAGDTQYF	TGTGCCAGCAGCTTACGGGGGGCGGGAGATACGCAGTATTTT